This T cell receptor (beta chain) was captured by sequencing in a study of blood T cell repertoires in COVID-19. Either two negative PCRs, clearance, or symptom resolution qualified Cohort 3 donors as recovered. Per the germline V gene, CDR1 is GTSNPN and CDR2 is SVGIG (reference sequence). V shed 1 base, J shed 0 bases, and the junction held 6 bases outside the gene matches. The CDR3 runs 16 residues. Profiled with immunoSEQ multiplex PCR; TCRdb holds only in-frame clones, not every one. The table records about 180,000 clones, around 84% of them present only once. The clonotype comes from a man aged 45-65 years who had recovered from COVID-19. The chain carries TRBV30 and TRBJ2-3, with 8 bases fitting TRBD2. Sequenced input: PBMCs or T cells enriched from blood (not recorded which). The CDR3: CAWSGLAGSSTDTQYF. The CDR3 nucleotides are TGTGCCTGGAGTGGTCTAGCGGGTTCTAGCACAGATACGCAGTATTTT. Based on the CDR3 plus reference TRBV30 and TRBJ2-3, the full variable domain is SQTIHQWPATLVQPVGSPLSLECTVEGTSNPNLYWYRQAAGRGLQLLFYSVGIGQISSEVPQNLSASRPQDRQFILSSKKLLLSDSGFYLCAWSGLAGSSTDTQYFGPGTRLTVL.